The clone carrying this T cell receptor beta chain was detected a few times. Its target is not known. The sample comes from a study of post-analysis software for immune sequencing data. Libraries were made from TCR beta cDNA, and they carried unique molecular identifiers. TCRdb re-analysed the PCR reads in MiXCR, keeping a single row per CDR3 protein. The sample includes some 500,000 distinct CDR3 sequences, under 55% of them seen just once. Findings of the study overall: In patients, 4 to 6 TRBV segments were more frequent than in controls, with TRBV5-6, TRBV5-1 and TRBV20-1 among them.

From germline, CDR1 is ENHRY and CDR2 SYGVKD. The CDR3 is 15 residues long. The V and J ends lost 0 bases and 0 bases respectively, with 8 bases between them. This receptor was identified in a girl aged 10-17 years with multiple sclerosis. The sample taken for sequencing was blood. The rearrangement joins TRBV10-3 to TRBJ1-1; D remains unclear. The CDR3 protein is CAISESGEMNTEAFF. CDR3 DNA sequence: TGTGCCATCAGTGAGTCTGGGGAAATGAACACTGAAGCTTTCTTT.